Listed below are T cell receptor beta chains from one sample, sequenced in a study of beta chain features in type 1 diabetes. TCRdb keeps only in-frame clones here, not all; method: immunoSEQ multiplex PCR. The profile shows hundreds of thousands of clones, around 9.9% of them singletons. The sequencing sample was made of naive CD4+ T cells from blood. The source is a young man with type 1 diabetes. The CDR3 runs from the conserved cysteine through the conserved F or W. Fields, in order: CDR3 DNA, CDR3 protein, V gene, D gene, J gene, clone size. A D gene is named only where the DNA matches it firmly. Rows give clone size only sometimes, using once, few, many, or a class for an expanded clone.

TGTGCCAGCAGCTTAGGGGTACAGGGGAGCACCGGGGAGCTGTTTTTT,CASSLGVQGSTGELFF,TRBV7-9,TRBD1,TRBJ2-2,-
TGTGCCAGCAGTCAGGAGTGGACAGGGGATTCACCCCTCCACTTT,CASSQEWTGDSPLHF,TRBV27,TRBD1,TRBJ1-6,few
TGTGCCAGCTCACCCACAGGGGGCTATCAGCCCCAGCATTTT,CASSPTGGYQPQHF,TRBV18,TRBD1,TRBJ1-5,few
TGTGCCAGCAGCTTAGGGGGGGCTGGGGCCAACGTCCTGACTTTC,CASSLGGAGANVLTF,TRBV7-6,-,TRBJ2-6,-
TGTGCCAGCAGCCCCCGGACAGGGGCCTTGAACACTGAAGCTTTCTTT,CASSPRTGALNTEAFF,TRBV9,TRBD1,TRBJ1-1,-
TGTGCCAGCAGCCCCACGACAGGGGGCAGGGAGACCCAGTACTTC,CASSPTTGGRETQYF,TRBV2,TRBD1,TRBJ2-5,-
TGCGCCAGCAGCTCCCCGGGGGACTACGAGCAGTACTTC,CASSSPGDYEQYF,TRBV5-1,-,TRBJ2-7,-
TGTGCCAGCAAGGGAGCGAACACCGGGGAGCTGTTTTTT,CASKGANTGELFF,TRBV7-2,-,TRBJ2-2,-
TGCAGCGTTGAAATGGGCACTAGCCCTGAGACCCAGTACTTC,CSVEMGTSPETQYF,TRBV29-1,-,TRBJ2-5,-
TGTGCCTCCCACAGGGGGTCGAGCACTGAAGCTTTCTTT,CASHRGSSTEAFF,TRBV30,TRBD1,TRBJ1-1,-